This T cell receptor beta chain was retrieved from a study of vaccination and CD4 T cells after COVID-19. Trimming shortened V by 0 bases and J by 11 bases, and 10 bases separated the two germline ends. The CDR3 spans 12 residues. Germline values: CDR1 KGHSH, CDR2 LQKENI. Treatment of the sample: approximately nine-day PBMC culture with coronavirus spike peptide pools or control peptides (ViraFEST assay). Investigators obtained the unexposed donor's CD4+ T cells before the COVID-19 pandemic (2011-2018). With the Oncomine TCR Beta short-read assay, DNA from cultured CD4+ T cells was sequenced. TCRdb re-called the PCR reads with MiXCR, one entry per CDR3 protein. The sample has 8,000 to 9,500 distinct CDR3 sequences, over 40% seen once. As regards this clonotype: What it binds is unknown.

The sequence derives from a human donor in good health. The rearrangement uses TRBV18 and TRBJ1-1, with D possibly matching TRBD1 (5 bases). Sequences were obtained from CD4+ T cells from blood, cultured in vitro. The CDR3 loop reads CASSPPSREAFF. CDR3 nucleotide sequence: TGTGCCAGCTCACCACCTAGCAGGGAGGCTTTCTTT.